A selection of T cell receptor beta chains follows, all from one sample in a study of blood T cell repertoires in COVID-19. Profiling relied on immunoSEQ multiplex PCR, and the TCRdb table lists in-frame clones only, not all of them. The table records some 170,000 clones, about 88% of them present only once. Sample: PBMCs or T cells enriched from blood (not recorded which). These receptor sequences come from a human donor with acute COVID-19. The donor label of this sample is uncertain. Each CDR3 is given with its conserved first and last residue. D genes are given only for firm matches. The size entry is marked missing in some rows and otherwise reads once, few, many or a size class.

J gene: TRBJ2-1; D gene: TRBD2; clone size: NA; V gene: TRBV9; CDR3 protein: CASSIASGGVNEQFF; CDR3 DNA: TGTGCCAGCAGCATCGCTAGCGGGGGGGTGAATGAGCAGTTCTTC
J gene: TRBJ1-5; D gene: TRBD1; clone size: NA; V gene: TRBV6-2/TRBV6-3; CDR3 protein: CASSYGTASHSNQPQHF; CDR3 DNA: TGTGCCAGCAGTTACGGGACAGCCTCCCATAGCAATCAGCCCCAGCATTTT
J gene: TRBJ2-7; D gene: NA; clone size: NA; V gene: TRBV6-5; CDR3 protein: CASSYAPGGVGEQYF; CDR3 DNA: TGTGCCAGCAGTTACGCCCCAGGAGGGGTGGGTGAGCAGTACTTC
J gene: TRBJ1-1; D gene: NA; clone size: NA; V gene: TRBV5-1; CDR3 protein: CASSLGPSNTEAFF; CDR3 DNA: TGCGCCAGCAGCTTGGGCCCGAGTAACACTGAAGCTTTCTTT
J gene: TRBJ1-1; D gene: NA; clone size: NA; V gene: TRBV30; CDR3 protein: CAWSVARVMNTEAFF; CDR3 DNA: TGTGCCTGGAGTGTCGCCAGGGTGATGAACACTGAAGCTTTCTTT
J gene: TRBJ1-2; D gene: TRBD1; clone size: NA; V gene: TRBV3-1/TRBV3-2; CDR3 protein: CASSHADRGHGYTF; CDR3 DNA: TGTGCCAGCAGCCATGCCGACAGGGGGCATGGCTACACCTTC
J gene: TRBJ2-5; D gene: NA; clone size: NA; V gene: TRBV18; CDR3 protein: CASSPAAGAETQYF; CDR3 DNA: TGTGCCAGCTCACCCGCCGCGGGGGCAGAGACCCAGTACTTC
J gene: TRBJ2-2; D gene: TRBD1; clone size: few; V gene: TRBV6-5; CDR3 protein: CASRKQGADTGELFF; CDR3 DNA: TGTGCCAGCAGAAAACAGGGGGCGGACACCGGGGAGCTGTTTTTT
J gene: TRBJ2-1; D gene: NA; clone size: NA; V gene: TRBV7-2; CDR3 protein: CASSLDNQGANEQFF; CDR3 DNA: TGTGCCAGCAGCTTAGATAATCAGGGTGCTAATGAGCAGTTCTTC
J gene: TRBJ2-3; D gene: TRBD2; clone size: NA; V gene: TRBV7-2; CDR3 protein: CASSLGGTSGVDTQYF; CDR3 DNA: TGTGCCAGCAGCTTAGGGGGGACTAGCGGGGTAGATACGCAGTATTTT
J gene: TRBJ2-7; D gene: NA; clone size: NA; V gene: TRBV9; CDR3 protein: CASSVEVGGEQYF; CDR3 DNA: TGTGCCAGCAGCGTAGAGGTGGGGGGCGAGCAGTACTTC
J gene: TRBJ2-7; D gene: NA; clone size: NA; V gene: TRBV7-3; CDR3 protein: CASSPGASPSEQYF; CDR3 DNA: TGTGCCAGCAGCCCTGGGGCTTCCCCAAGCGAGCAGTACTTC
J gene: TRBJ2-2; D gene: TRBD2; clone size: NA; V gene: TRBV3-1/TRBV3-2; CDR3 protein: CASSQGLAGPTSLAGELFF; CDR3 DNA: TGTGCCAGCAGCCAAGGACTAGCGGGCCCGACCTCTCTCGCCGGGGAGCTGTTTTTT
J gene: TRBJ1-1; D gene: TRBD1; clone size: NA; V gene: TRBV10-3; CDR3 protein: CAISSTGGRTEAFF; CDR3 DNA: TGTGCCATCAGTTCGACAGGGGGCCGCACTGAAGCTTTCTTT
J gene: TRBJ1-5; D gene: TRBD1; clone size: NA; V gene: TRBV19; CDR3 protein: CASSIVEGASGQPQHF; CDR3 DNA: TGTGCCAGTAGTATTGTAGAGGGGGCATCAGGTCAGCCCCAGCATTTT
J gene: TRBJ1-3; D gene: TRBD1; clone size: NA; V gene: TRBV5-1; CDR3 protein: CASSREGQGSGNTIYF; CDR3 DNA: TGCGCCAGCAGCCGGGAGGGACAGGGGTCCGGAAACACCATATATTTT
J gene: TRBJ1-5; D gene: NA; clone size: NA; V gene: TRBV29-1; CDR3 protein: CSAASRQASNQPQHF; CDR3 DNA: TGCAGCGCAGCTTCACGGCAAGCGAGCAATCAGCCCCAGCATTTT
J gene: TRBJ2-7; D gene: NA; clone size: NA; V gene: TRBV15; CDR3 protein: CATSRGALFGESIPYEQYF; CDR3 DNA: TGTGCCACCAGCAGAGGGGCCCTCTTCGGGGAGTCGATCCCCTACGAGCAGTACTTC
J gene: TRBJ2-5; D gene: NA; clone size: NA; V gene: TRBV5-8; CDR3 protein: CASSPEETQYF; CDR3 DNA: TGTGCCAGCAGCCCCGAAGAGACCCAGTACTTC
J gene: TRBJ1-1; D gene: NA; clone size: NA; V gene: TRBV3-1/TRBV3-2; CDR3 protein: CASSQRGVNTEAFF; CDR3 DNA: TGTGCCAGCAGCCAGCGTGGAGTAAACACTGAAGCTTTCTTT
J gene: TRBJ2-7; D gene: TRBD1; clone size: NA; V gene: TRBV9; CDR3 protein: CASSPRQGKGYEQYF; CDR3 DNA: TGTGCCAGCAGCCCGCGACAGGGGAAAGGCTACGAGCAGTACTTC
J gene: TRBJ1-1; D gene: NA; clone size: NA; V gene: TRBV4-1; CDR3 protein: CASSQDRQGAFF; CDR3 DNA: TGCGCCAGCAGCCAAGACCGGCAGGGGGCTTTCTTT
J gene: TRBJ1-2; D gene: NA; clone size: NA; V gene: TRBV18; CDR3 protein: CASSPDTAYGYTF; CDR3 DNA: TGTGCCAGCTCACCAGACACCGCTTATGGCTACACCTTC
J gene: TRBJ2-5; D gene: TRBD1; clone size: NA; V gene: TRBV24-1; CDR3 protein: CATSEQADRAETQYF; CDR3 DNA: TGTGCCACCAGTGAACAAGCAGACAGGGCCGAGACCCAGTACTTC
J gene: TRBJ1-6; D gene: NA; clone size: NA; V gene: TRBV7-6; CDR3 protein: CASSLAGGLDSSPLHF; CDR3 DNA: TGTGCCAGCAGCTTAGCCGGGGGGTTGGACTCTTCACCCCTCCACTTT